These 24 T cell receptor beta chains were sequenced from one sample in a study of blood T cell repertoires in COVID-19. The assay was immunoSEQ multiplex PCR, and TCRdb's table has in-frame clones only and misses some. The sample has about 120,000 clones, 55% to 70% seen once. Material for sequencing was peripheral blood. The source is a woman aged 70-85 years with acute or convalescent COVID-19.

The gene calls are TRBV7-2 and TRBJ1-6, with TRBD1 identical over 8 bases. V trimming: 5 bases; J trimming: 0 bases; junction bases outside the gene matches: 6. Germline V lookup: CDR1 SGHTA, CDR2 FQGNSA. The CDR3 extends over 17 amino acids. The CDR3 DNA sequence: TGTGCCAGCAGCGTCACAGGGGGAGGCTCCTATAATTCACCCCTCCACTTT. As protein: CASSVTGGGSYNSPLHF. Looking up the rest from reference TRBV7-2 and TRBJ1-6 gives the full variable domain: GAGVSQSPSNKVTEKGKDVELRCDPISGHTALYWYRQSLGQGLEFLIYFQGNSAPDKSGLPSDRFSAERTGGSVSTLTIQRTQQEDSAVYLCASSVTGGGSYNSPLHFGNGTRLTVT.

The chain joins TRBV9 to TRBJ2-1; the D is unclear. The CDR3 has 16 amino acids. Trimming removed 4 bases at V and 4 bases at J, with 18 bases between. Germline CDR1 SGDLS, CDR2 YYNGEE. Here the CDR3 reads CASSIPPESLYNEQFF. CDR3 nucleotide sequence: TGTGCCAGCAGCATCCCCCCCGAGTCCCTATACAATGAGCAGTTCTTC.

This clone was seen a few times. The CDR3 coding sequence is TGTGCCAGTAGCTCACAGGGGGCGCCCCAGCATTTT. Its translation is CASSSQGAPQHF. The gene calls are TRBV19 and TRBJ1-5; 9 nucleotides match TRBD1. The ends lost 6 bases at V and 9 bases at J; junction bases unmatched: 3. The CDR3 is 12 residues long. Germline loops: CDR1 LNHDA, CDR2 SQIVND (reference sequence). Drawing the rest from reference TRBV19 and TRBJ1-5, the complete variable domain is DGGITQSPKYLFRKEGQNVTLSCEQNLNHDAMYWYRQDPGQGLRLIYYSQIVNDFQKGDIAEGYSVSREKKESFPLTVTSAQKNPTAFYLCASSSQGAPQHFGDGTRLSIL.

The genes are TRBV7-2 and TRBJ2-1, with D tentatively TRBD1 (6 bases). Germline loops: CDR1 SGHTA, CDR2 FQGNSA. V was clipped by 3 bases and J by 9 bases, with 18 bases between them. The CDR3 length is 15 residues. CDR3 in amino acids: CASSFIQGYWVEQFF. The CDR3 region has the DNA TGTGCCAGCAGCTTCATACAGGGCTACTGGGTTGAGCAGTTCTTC.

This clone was observed a single time. The V call is TRBV7-2, the J call TRBJ1-4, with D hard to call. The V end lost 4 bases, the J end lost 8 bases, and 8 bases lay between the germline ends. This CDR3 has 12 amino acids. Looked up from germline, CDR1 is SGHTA and CDR2 is FQGNSA. The CDR3 DNA reads as TGTGCCAGCAGCTACTCGAGAGAAAAACTGTTTTTT. Its protein is CASSYSREKLFF.

The chain combines TRBV19 with TRBJ1-6; D is unresolved. CDR3 size: 13 residues. The germline V gene encodes CDR1 LNHDA and CDR2 SQIVND (reference sequence). V dropped 5 bases and J dropped 10 bases, with 12 bases sitting between them. CDR3 residues: CASSEMRESPLHF. CDR3 DNA: TGTGCCAGTAGTGAAATGAGGGAGTCACCCCTCCACTTT. Supplemented by reference TRBV19 and TRBJ1-6, the full variable domain reads DGGITQSPKYLFRKEGQNVTLSCEQNLNHDAMYWYRQDPGQGLRLIYYSQIVNDFQKGDIAEGYSVSREKKESFPLTVTSAQKNPTAFYLCASSEMRESPLHFGNGTRLTVT.

This rearrangement joins TRBV7-9 to TRBJ2-7; D is unresolved. This CDR3 region has 13 residues. V was pared by 1 base and J by 5 bases, with 9 bases between. From germline, CDR1 is SEHNR and CDR2 FQNEAQ (reference sequence). The CDR3 DNA reads as TGTGCCAGCAGCTTAGAAGCTCCTGACGAGCAGTACTTC. Its protein is CASSLEAPDEQYF. Variable domain in full (rest from reference TRBV7-9 and TRBJ2-7): DTGVSQNPRHKITKRGQNVTFRCDPISEHNRLYWYRQTLGQGPEFLTYFQNEAQLEKSRLLSDRFSAERPKGSFSTLEIQRTEQGDSAMYLCASSLEAPDEQYFGPGTRLTVT.

This rearrangement joins TRBV2 to TRBJ2-6; 8 positions agree with TRBD1. CDR1 is SNHLY, CDR2 FYNNEI, per germline. CDR3 length: 17 residues. V shed 7 bases and J 5 bases; nucleotides not matched to a gene: 13. CDR3 residues: CASNFPGGLVRANVLTF. For the CDR3, the DNA is TGTGCCAGCAATTTCCCAGGGGGCCTTGTAAGGGCCAACGTCCTGACTTTC.

This chain links TRBV7-2 with TRBJ1-1; D is unresolved. V was shortened by 5 bases and J by 2 bases, with 9 bases between the two germline ends. Germline lookup yields CDR1 SGHTA and CDR2 FQGNSA. This CDR3 comprises 13 residues. CDR3 DNA: TGTGCCAGCAGCCAGCGGGGTAACACTGAAGCTTTCTTT. Amino acids: CASSQRGNTEAFF. The variable domain in full, completed from reference TRBV7-2 and TRBJ1-1, reads GAGVSQSPSNKVTEKGKDVELRCDPISGHTALYWYRQSLGQGLEFLIYFQGNSAPDKSGLPSDRFSAERTGGSVSTLTIQRTQQEDSAVYLCASSQRGNTEAFFGQGTRLTVV.

The chain is built from TRBV5-5 and TRBJ1-2; D is unclear. Germline CDR1 and CDR2: SGHKS and YYEKEE (reference sequence). This CDR3 spans 13 amino acids. V lost 1 base and J 2 bases, leaving 6 bases between the germline ends. The CDR3 loop reads CASSLSLNYGYTF. The DNA of the CDR3 is TGTGCCAGCAGCTTGAGCCTGAACTATGGCTACACCTTC.

This clone was seen more than once but under ten times. At the DNA level, this CDR3 is encoded by other sequences in the same sample as well. The chain recombines TRBV28 with TRBJ1-2; 9 positions agree with TRBD1. Per the germline V gene, CDR1 is MDHEN and CDR2 is SYDVKM. The CDR3 is 14 amino acids. V dropped 6 bases and J dropped 0; count of bases not matched to a gene: 2. The CDR3 coding sequence is TGTGCCAGCAGGAGGACAGGGGCTAACTATGGCTACACCTTC. It translates to CASRRTGANYGYTF.

In its sample, this clone was seen a few times. This chain connects TRBV6-2 or TRBV6-3 to TRBJ1-6; a possible D gene is TRBD1 (5 bases). This CDR3 contains 14 residues. V was clipped by 6 bases and J by 9 bases, with 15 bases between them. CDR1 and CDR2 (germline): MNHEY, SVGEGT. The CDR3 region has the DNA TGTGCCAGCAGCCCCGCCGGGGGGGGTTCACCCCTCCACTTT. It specifies CASSPAGGGSPLHF.

The CDR3 sequence is CASSAGTGNLHF. The DNA of the CDR3 is TGTGCCAGCAGCGCAGGGACAGGGAACCTCCACTTT. The V gene is TRBV9, the J gene TRBJ1-6, with 9 bases matching TRBD1. After removal of 3 bases from V and 15 bases from J, the junction contained 4 bases not matched to a gene. Germline assignment: CDR1 SGDLS and CDR2 YYNGEE. This CDR3 is built from 12 residues.

The V gene is TRBV19, the J gene TRBJ1-5; D perhaps matches TRBD1 (5 bases). The CDR3 is 16 amino acids. V shed 3 bases and J shed 0 bases, with 12 bases lying between them. The germline V gene encodes CDR1 LNHDA and CDR2 SQIVND (reference sequence). The CDR3 DNA is TGTGCCAGTAGTATGCATGGACAAACTAGCAATCAGCCCCAGCATTTT. Translated: CASSMHGQTSNQPQHF.

The rearrangement links TRBV5-5 to TRBJ1-1; D gene uncertain. Deletions cut 1 base from V and 5 bases from J, with 6 bases between. From germline, CDR1 is SGHKS and CDR2 YYEKEE (reference sequence). The CDR3 totals 12 residues. In DNA form, the CDR3 reads TGTGCCAGCAGCTTGCCCAGGACTGAAGCTTTCTTT. Residues: CASSLPRTEAFF.

V usage is TRBV25-1 and J usage is TRBJ1-6, with TRBD1 matching over 8 bases. CDR3 length: 12 residues. Germline CDR1 reads MGHDK; CDR2 reads SYGVNS. Trimming took 7 bases from V and 10 from J; bases not matched to a gene: 3. The CDR3 is CASNRGGSPLHF. In nucleotides, the CDR3 is TGTGCCAGCAACAGGGGGGGATCACCCCTCCACTTT.

The V gene is TRBV5-6, the J gene TRBJ1-3, with 11 bases fitting TRBD1. Losses at the gene ends were 2 bases for V and 3 bases for J; bases not matched to a gene: 4. This CDR3 region has 16 residues. The germline CDR1 and CDR2 sequences are SGHDT and YYEEEE. The CDR3 is CASSFGQGAGGNTIYF. The CDR3 DNA follows: TGTGCCAGCAGCTTTGGACAGGGGGCGGGTGGAAACACCATATATTTT.

The chain carries TRBV19 and TRBJ2-1; TRBD2 matches at 9 bases. V was clipped by 5 bases and J by 9 bases; unmatched bases: 8. This CDR3 comprises 14 residues. The germline V gene has CDR1 LNHDA and CDR2 SQIVND (reference sequence). The CDR3 loop reads CASSRASGVGEQFF. CDR3 sequence (DNA): TGTGCCAGTAGTCGGGCTAGCGGGGTGGGTGAGCAGTTCTTC.

This clone came up many times. This rearrangement joins TRBV5-1 to TRBJ1-2; the match to TRBD1 covers 9 bases. The trim removed 4 bases at V and 6 bases at J, leaving 10 bases unmatched. The CDR3 is made up of 15 amino acids. Germline CDR1 is SGHRS and CDR2 is YFSETQ. The CDR3 nucleotides are TGCGCCAGCAGCCCTAGGACAGGGGACGCACATGGCTACACCTTC. This codes for CASSPRTGDAHGYTF.

The chain couples TRBV19 to TRBJ1-1; tentatively, D is TRBD1 (5 bases). The V gene lost 7 bases and the J gene lost 2 bases, with 11 bases spanning the gap. This CDR3 spans 13 amino acids. Per the germline V gene, CDR1 is LNHDA and CDR2 is SQIVND (reference sequence). In DNA form, the CDR3 reads TGTGCCAGTATCGAAGACAGTAACACTGAAGCTTTCTTT. It codes for CASIEDSNTEAFF.

This clone has just one count. This sequence joins TRBV19 and TRBJ1-2; TRBD1 aligns across 7 bases. Germline V lookup: CDR1 LNHDA, CDR2 SQIVND (reference sequence). J gave up 2 bases and V 3 bases, and 6 bases lay outside the gene matches. This CDR3 has 15 residues. Written as DNA, the CDR3 is TGTGCCAGTAGTATCTCCGCGGGACAGAACTATGGCTACACCTTC. Its translation is CASSISAGQNYGYTF.

The chain links TRBV6-5 to TRBJ2-7; possibly TRBD1 for D (5 bases). The CDR3 has 15 amino acids. Between the trimmed V and J ends, which lost 11 bases and 2 bases, there was a span of 22 bases. Germline V gene lookup returns CDR1 MNHEY and CDR2 SVGAGI. CDR3 sequence: CAAQGRTTTPYEQYF. CDR3 in DNA: TGTGCCGCCCAAGGTCGGACAACTACCCCCTACGAGCAGTACTTC.

V gene TRBV4-1 combines with J gene TRBJ2-7; TRBD1 agrees at 11 bases. The junction had 5 bases not matched to a gene; V was cut back by 4 bases and J by 6 bases. The length of the CDR3 is 14 residues. Germline CDR1 is MGHRA and CDR2 is YSYEKL. Written as DNA, the CDR3 is TGCGCCAGCAGCCGGGGGGACAGGGGGAGCGAGCAGTACTTC. Protein: CASSRGDRGSEQYF.

This chain connects TRBV24-1 to TRBJ1-5, with D tentatively TRBD1 (5 bases). The CDR3 consists of 18 residues. The V gene's germline CDR1 is KGHDR and CDR2 SFDVKD. V was cut by 7 bases and J by 1 base, with 22 bases left in between. The CDR3 spells CATRPGRRVGESNQPQHF. In DNA form, the CDR3 reads TGTGCCACCAGACCGGGACGGAGGGTAGGTGAGAGCAATCAGCCCCAGCATTTT.